What follows are 27 T cell receptor beta chains derived from one specimen sequenced in a study of CD8 T cells in ankylosing spondylitis. Each CDR3 protein is one row after TCRdb ran MiXCR on the 5' RACE reads. The sample includes roughly 200,000 distinct CDR3 sequences, roughly 24% of them seen just once. The sample consisted of blood, either unsorted or a sorted T cell fraction (not recorded which). The receptors here all came from a male donor with ankylosing spondylitis or in good health (not recorded which).

This CDR3 is CASSDRGLGETQYF. CDR3 DNA sequence: TGTGCCAGCAGTGACAGGGGGCTAGGGGAGACCCAGTACTTC. V is TRBV12-3 or TRBV12-4 and J is TRBJ2-5, with 10 bases matching TRBD1. V dropped 5 bases and J dropped 5; count of bases not matched to a gene: 5. This CDR3 region has 14 residues.

This clonotype was found many times. This rearrangement joins TRBV7-3 to TRBJ2-4; perhaps TRBD1 as D (6 bases). From germline, CDR1 is SGHTA and CDR2 FQGTGA. Trimming took 5 bases from V and 8 from J, leaving 19 bases between them. The CDR3 runs to 15 residues. Written as DNA, the CDR3 is TGTGCCAGCAGCATAATAGGGAGTAAGGGGGACATTCAGTACTTC. This gives the protein CASSIIGSKGDIQYF.

The CDR3 loop reads CASSPTRQADTQYF. The CDR3, as DNA: TGTGCCAGCAGCCCTACACGGCAAGCAGATACGCAGTATTTT. This sequence joins TRBV6-1 and TRBJ2-3; D is unclear. This CDR3 has 14 amino acids. V lost 6 bases and J 4 bases, leaving 14 bases between the germline ends. Germline V CDR1 and CDR2: MNHNS, SASEGT.

The rearrangement joins TRBV12-3 or TRBV12-4 to TRBJ2-3, with a weak D call TRBD1 (6 bases). Between the trimmed V and J ends, which lost 3 bases and 7 bases, there was a span of 14 bases. This CDR3 has 14 residues. The CDR3 bases are TGTGCCAGCAGTTTCGAACAGGGCGTAAATACGCAGTATTTT. This sequence encodes CASSFEQGVNTQYF.

This chain links TRBV29-1 with TRBJ2-4; D not resolved. Looked up from germline, CDR1 is SQVTM and CDR2 is ANQGSEA. The CDR3 consists of 12 residues. Deletions cut 3 bases from V and 6 bases from J, with 9 bases between. CDR3 bases: TGCAGCGTTGAGAGGACGGGAAACATTCAGTACTTC. This sequence encodes CSVERTGNIQYF.

The chain carries TRBV7-8 and TRBJ2-1, with D perhaps matching TRBD2 (5 bases). The CDR3 runs to 14 residues. The V end lost 0 bases, the J end lost 12 bases, and 15 bases lay between the germline ends. Germline assignment: CDR1 SGHVS and CDR2 FQNEAQ. The CDR3 protein is CASSLATSMRAQFF. The CDR3 bases are TGTGCCAGCAGCTTAGCGACTTCTATGCGGGCGCAGTTCTTC.

This clonotype has more than one count but fewer than ten. The chain recombines TRBV29-1 with TRBJ2-5; D unresolved. Trimming took off 4 bases at V and 2 bases at J, with 11 bases between the two ends. Germline V lookup: CDR1 SQVTM, CDR2 ANQGSEA. The CDR3 contains 13 residues. The CDR3 DNA reads TGCAGCGTTGCACTTCGCCATCAAGAGACCCAGTACTTC. It yields the protein CSVALRHQETQYF.

This clonotype was recorded a few times. V usage is TRBV4-3 and J usage is TRBJ2-1; the D gene is possibly TRBD2 (6 bases). The CDR3 has 16 amino acids. CDR1 and CDR2 from the germline V gene are LGHNA and YSLEER. Trimming left V 0 bases short and J 7 bases short, with 16 bases between. As DNA, the CDR3 is TGCGCCAGCAGCCAAGATTTGCGGGGAGTGATGAATGAGCAGTTCTTC. It specifies CASSQDLRGVMNEQFF.

As regards this clonotype: A much larger clonotype is one base distant, so this may be a read error. The chain carries TRBV20-1 and TRBJ2-7; 7 positions agree with TRBD1. The CDR3 contains 13 residues. Germline V gene lookup returns CDR1 DFQATT and CDR2 SNEGSKA (reference sequence). The CDR3 DNA follows: TGCAGTGCAGACGGACAGGTAGACTACGAGCAGAACTTC. Amino acids: CSADGQVDYEQNF.

The CDR3 DNA is TGTGCCAGCAGTACCAGAGCGGGCTCCTACAATGAGCAGTTCTTC. Protein sequence: CASSTRAGSYNEQFF. This chain joins TRBV6-1 and TRBJ2-1, with a possible D match to TRBD2 (6 bases). The CDR3 has 15 residues. V lost 5 bases to trimming and J lost 0 bases, with 11 bases between them. From germline, CDR1 is MNHNS and CDR2 SASEGT.

The CDR3 here is CASRHEQGADTEAFF. As DNA, the CDR3 is TGTGCCAGCAGACACGAACAGGGGGCGGACACTGAAGCTTTCTTT. The J gene is TRBJ1-1, the V gene TRBV2; TRBD1 matches 9 bases. V lost 6 bases and J lost 3; bases outside the gene matches: 8. There are 15 residues in the CDR3. Germline lookup yields CDR1 SNHLY and CDR2 FYNNEI.

This clonotype was recorded many times. This chain links TRBV7-3 with TRBJ2-5; D gene unclear. Between the trimmed V and J ends, which lost 0 bases and 5 bases, there was a span of 7 bases. The CDR3 runs to 13 residues. Germline V lookup: CDR1 SGHTA, CDR2 FQGTGA. The CDR3 loop is CASSLTVSETQYF. CDR3 DNA: TGTGCCAGCAGCTTAACAGTCTCCGAGACCCAGTACTTC.

This clonotype occurred a few times. The chain is built from TRBV3-1 and TRBJ2-1, with D possibly being TRBD1 (5 bases). Germline lookup yields CDR1 LGHDT and CDR2 YNNKEL (reference sequence). V was shortened by 5 bases and J by 0 bases, with 17 bases between the two germline ends. The CDR3 totals 17 residues. The CDR3 sequence is CASSYIPGSRSYNEQFF. The CDR3 DNA reads as TGTGCCAGCAGCTATATCCCAGGGTCGCGCTCCTACAATGAGCAGTTCTTC.

This clonotype was counted at least ten times. The CDR3 bases are TGTGCCAGCAGCTTGGGTCGGCTAGCGGGAGGAGGAGGACGCACAGATACGCAGTATTTT. It is translated as CASSLGRLAGGGGRTDTQYF. V gene TRBV11-1 combines with J gene TRBJ2-3, with TRBD2 matching over 11 bases. The germline V gene has CDR1 SGHAT and CDR2 FQDESV (reference sequence). The CDR3 has 20 amino acids. The V segment lost 3 bases and the J segment 1 base; nucleotides outside the gene matches: 15.

In this sample, this clonotype turned up many times. This sequence joins TRBV20-1 and TRBJ2-3; 9 nucleotides align to TRBD1. The CDR3 is 14 residues long. Germline loops: CDR1 DFQATT, CDR2 SNEGSKA (reference sequence). After removal of 5 bases from V and 3 bases from J, the junction contained 6 bases not matched to a gene. This CDR3 is CSAPDRGRTDTQYF. The CDR3 DNA sequence: TGCAGTGCTCCCGACAGGGGGAGGACAGATACGCAGTATTTT.

The V gene is TRBV6-5, the J gene TRBJ2-7; 10 bases line up with TRBD2. This CDR3 has 17 amino acids. The germline CDR1 and CDR2 sequences are MNHEY and SVGAGI. J lost 8 bases, V lost 2 bases, and 15 bases had no gene match. CDR3 amino acids: CASSYAPSAGGPSKQYF. The CDR3 coding sequence is TGTGCCAGCAGTTACGCCCCCTCAGCGGGAGGGCCGTCCAAGCAGTACTTC.

V is TRBV20-1 and J is TRBJ2-1, with TRBD2 matching 7 bases. The CDR3 extends over 14 amino acids. With V trimmed by 3 bases and J by 9 bases, 11 bases remained unmatched. The germline V gene encodes CDR1 DFQATT and CDR2 SNEGSKA (reference sequence). The CDR3 protein is CSARAGREWGEQFF. The CDR3 DNA sequence: TGCAGTGCTAGGGCGGGGCGGGAGTGGGGTGAGCAGTTCTTC.

The chain couples TRBV20-1 to TRBJ2-1; unclear D gene. V lost 3 bases, J lost 9 bases, and 12 bases lay in between. Germline CDR1 is DFQATT and CDR2 is SNEGSKA (reference sequence). The CDR3 runs to 12 residues. The CDR3 loop is CSARSSASEQFF. CDR3 bases: TGCAGTGCTAGGTCCAGCGCTAGTGAGCAGTTCTTC.

The chain employs TRBV20-1 and TRBJ1-5; no clear D. Germline CDR1 reads DFQATT; CDR2 reads SNEGSKA (reference sequence). The V end was cut by 7 bases, the J end by 4 bases, with 17 bases between. The CDR3 is made up of 14 amino acids. The CDR3 here is CSVNLGSTNQPQHF. The CDR3, as DNA: TGCAGTGTTAATCTCGGATCTACTAATCAGCCCCAGCATTTT.

The sample holds many counts of this clonotype. The CDR3 region has the DNA TGTGCTAGTGGTTTGGACACAGATACGCAGTATTTT. Protein product: CASGLDTDTQYF. V gene TRBV12-5 combines with J gene TRBJ2-3; D remains ambiguous. Germline values: CDR1 LGHNT, CDR2 FRNRAP. V was cut by 1 base and J by 2 bases, with 1 base left in between. The CDR3 is made up of 12 amino acids.

The rearrangement joins TRBV10-3 to TRBJ2-5; the match to TRBD1 covers 9 bases. The CDR3 is 13 amino acids. V trimming: 6 bases; J trimming: 3 bases; junction bases outside the gene matches: 2. Germline V gene lookup returns CDR1 ENHRY and CDR2 SYGVKD. CDR3 in DNA: TGTGCCATCAGAAGGGACAGGGAAGAGACCCAGTACTTC. It yields the protein CAIRRDREETQYF.

This clonotype was detected many times. The chain links TRBV12-3 or TRBV12-4 to TRBJ2-5, with unresolved D. The length of the CDR3 is 14 residues. The V end was cut by 1 base, the J end by 0 bases, with 6 bases between. This CDR3 is CASSLGAYQETQYF. The CDR3 nucleotides read TGTGCCAGCAGTTTAGGGGCGTACCAAGAGACCCAGTACTTC.

This clonotype was seen ten or more times. The chain is built from TRBV20-1 and TRBJ1-1, with 8 bases that match TRBD1. Germline V gene lookup returns CDR1 DFQATT and CDR2 SNEGSKA (reference sequence). V dropped 1 base and J dropped 4; count of bases not matched to a gene: 11. CDR3 length: 16 residues. This CDR3 is CSARVRGRTGGTEAFF. The CDR3 DNA reads TGCAGTGCTAGAGTCAGGGGGCGAACGGGGGGCACTGAAGCTTTCTTT.

In its sample, this clonotype was seen a few times. The chain carries TRBV20-1 and TRBJ2-1; D is undetermined. With 3 bases removed from V and 0 bases from J, the gap between germline ends came to 9 bases. The CDR3 consists of 14 residues. Germline V gene data show CDR1 as DFQATT and CDR2 as SNEGSKA (reference sequence). CDR3 region: CSARNGDSYNEQFF. CDR3 coding DNA: TGCAGTGCTAGGAACGGCGACTCCTACAATGAGCAGTTCTTC.

This clonotype was counted only a few times. This chain joins TRBV20-1 and TRBJ2-7; D might be TRBD1 (5 bases). The CDR3 totals 16 residues. V was clipped by 6 bases and J by 5 bases, with 26 bases between them. The germline V gene has CDR1 DFQATT and CDR2 SNEGSKA (reference sequence). CDR3 protein: CSASGDEVRVGNEQYF. CDR3 DNA sequence: TGCAGTGCCAGTGGGGATGAAGTCAGGGTTGGTAACGAGCAGTACTTC.

This clonotype has a count of ten or more. The J gene is TRBJ2-1, the V gene TRBV20-1, with 10 positions matching TRBD1. CDR1 DFQATT and CDR2 SNEGSKA come from the germline V gene (reference sequence). The V and J ends lost 6 bases and 12 bases, in that order; junction bases with no gene match: 11. The CDR3 runs to 13 residues. CDR3 DNA: TGCAGTGCGGGGACCCCGGACAGGGGGGCGCAGTTCTTC. Protein product: CSAGTPDRGAQFF.

This clonotype was observed at least ten times. The genes are TRBV4-1 and TRBJ2-5, with 8 bases fitting TRBD2. Germline CDR1 MGHRA, CDR2 YSYEKL. The CDR3 runs to 18 residues. With 3 bases clipped from V and 2 bases from J, the junction kept 14 bases outside the gene matches. As DNA, the CDR3 is TGCGCCAGCAGCCAGAGACTTTCGGGAGGGCAGGGACAAGAGACCCAGTACTTC. Translating it yields CASSQRLSGGQGQETQYF.